This T cell receptor beta chain was found in a study of lymphopenia after photon versus proton radiotherapy. Germline lookup yields CDR1 SGHNT and CDR2 YENEEA. Trimming cost V 2 bases and J 3 bases; bases outside gene matches: 3. The CDR3 runs 15 residues. Generated by immunoSEQ multiplex PCR, the TCRdb table keeps only in-frame clones and is missing some. The sample lists approximately 45,000 clones; approximately 85% were seen once. This clonotype was sampled from a man aged 40-55 years with gastric cancer. This rearrangement joins TRBV11-3 to TRBJ2-3; 9 bases are a match to TRBD1. The sample here was peripheral blood, taken from a patient treated with photon-based radiotherapy. The CDR3 region is CASSLRQGETDTQYF. The CDR3 bases are TGTGCCAGCAGCTTACGACAGGGGGAGACAGATACGCAGTATTTT.